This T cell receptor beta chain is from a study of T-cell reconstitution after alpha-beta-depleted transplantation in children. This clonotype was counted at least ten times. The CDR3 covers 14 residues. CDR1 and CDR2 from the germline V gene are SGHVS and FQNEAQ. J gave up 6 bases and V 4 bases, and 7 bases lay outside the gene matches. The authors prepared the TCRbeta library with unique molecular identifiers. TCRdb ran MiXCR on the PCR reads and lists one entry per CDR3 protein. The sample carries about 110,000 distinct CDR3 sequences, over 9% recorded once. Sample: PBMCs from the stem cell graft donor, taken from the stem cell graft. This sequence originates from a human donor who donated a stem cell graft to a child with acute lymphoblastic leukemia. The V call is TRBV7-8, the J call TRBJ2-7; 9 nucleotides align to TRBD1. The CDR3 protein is CASSSNRGPGEQYF. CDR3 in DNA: TGTGCCAGCAGCTCTAACAGGGGGCCGGGCGAGCAGTACTTC.